The 20 T cell receptor beta chains below all came from one sample that was sequenced in a study of T cell changes during pregnancy in multiple sclerosis. Using immunoSEQ multiplex PCR, the repertoire was profiled, and TCRdb retains in-frame clones only, with some absent. The repertoire consists of just under 65,000 clones, with roughly 92% occurring once and the leading ten covering about 3%. The specimen was CD8+ T cells from peripheral blood mononuclear cells, collected in the second trimester of pregnancy. The receptors were sampled from a female donor with multiple sclerosis, enrolled in a pregnancy study.

V usage is TRBV30 and J usage is TRBJ2-6; TRBD1 is a possible D gene (5 bases). V lost 1 base, J lost 0 bases, and 10 bases lay in between. The CDR3 runs 16 residues. Germline V gives CDR1 GTSNPN, CDR2 SVGIG (reference sequence). CDR3 sequence reads: CAWSGGSNSGANVLTF. The CDR3 region has the DNA TGTGCCTGGAGTGGGGGCTCCAACTCTGGGGCCAACGTCCTGACTTTC.

This chain connects TRBV15 to TRBJ2-5, with D maybe TRBD2 (5 bases). The length of the CDR3 is 21 residues. V was clipped by 0 bases and J by 5 bases, with 31 bases between them. Germline V gives CDR1 LNHNV, CDR2 YYDKDF (reference sequence). For the CDR3, the DNA is TGTGCCACCAGCAGAGATTTTACGGGGATTTACCGGCTTGAAAAGGGCGAGACCCAGTACTTC. Translating it yields CATSRDFTGIYRLEKGETQYF.

The rearrangement joins TRBV5-1 to TRBJ1-1; D is possibly TRBD1 (6 bases). Per germline, CDR1 SGHRS and CDR2 YFSETQ. Trimming took off 2 bases at V and 0 bases at J, with 14 bases between the two ends. The CDR3 consists of 16 residues. The CDR3 DNA reads TGCGCCAGCAGCTTAACCGGGGGGCGGATGAACACTGAAGCTTTCTTT. It yields the protein CASSLTGGRMNTEAFF.

This chain links TRBV15 with TRBJ2-2; 9 bases agree with TRBD1. This CDR3 comprises 15 residues. Trimming removed 5 bases from V and 8 bases from J; junction bases left unmatched: 9. CDR1 is LNHNV and CDR2 is YYDKDF in the germline V gene (reference sequence). The CDR3 nucleotides read TGTGCCACCAGCTCACCGGGACAGGGCTTTGGGGAGCTGTTTTTT. Translating gives CATSSPGQGFGELFF.

V gene TRBV7-8 combines with J gene TRBJ1-5; 9 bases match TRBD1. Germline CDR1 and CDR2: SGHVS and FQNEAQ. CDR3 size: 15 residues. J lost 4 bases, V lost 1 base, and 2 bases had no gene match. CDR3 nucleotide sequence: TGTGCCAGCAGCTTAGACAGGGGGCGAAATCAGCCCCAGCATTTT. It translates to CASSLDRGRNQPQHF.

The chain has TRBV9 and TRBJ1-2; D unresolved. V lost 1 base and J lost 2, with 15 bases in between. Germline CDR1 and CDR2: SGDLS and YYNGEE. There are 16 residues in the CDR3. The CDR3 reads CASSVNPETTNYGYTF. The CDR3 DNA is TGTGCCAGCAGCGTAAATCCCGAAACGACAAACTATGGCTACACCTTC. Using reference TRBV9 and TRBJ1-2 for the parts outside the CDR3, the full variable domain is DSGVTQTPKHLITATGQRVTLRCSPRSGDLSVYWYQQSLDQGLQFLIQYYNGEERAKGNILERFSAQQFPDLHSELNLSSLELGDSALYFCASSVNPETTNYGYTFGSGTRLTVV.

The chain recombines TRBV4-1 with TRBJ1-1, with D tentatively TRBD1 (6 bases). Between the trimmed V and J ends, which lost 4 bases and 5 bases, there was a span of 14 bases. This CDR3 is built from 14 residues. Germline CDR1 is MGHRA and CDR2 is YSYEKL. CDR3 DNA: TGCGCCAGCAGCCTGGGGGGGGCCGGGACTGAAGCTTTCTTT. Amino acids: CASSLGGAGTEAFF.

V usage is TRBV9 and J usage is TRBJ2-1; TRBD2 is a possible D gene (5 bases). Germline V gene sequence: CDR1 SGDLS, CDR2 YYNGEE. The CDR3 consists of 15 residues. Trimming took 4 bases from V and 2 from J, leaving 13 bases between them. The CDR3 region has the DNA TGTGCCAGCAGCCCGGGGAGCGGAGCCTACAATGAGCAGTTCTTC. Its translation: CASSPGSGAYNEQFF.

The chain joins TRBV19 to TRBJ2-1; TRBD2 matches 9 bases. Looked up from germline, CDR1 is LNHDA and CDR2 is SQIVND (reference sequence). The CDR3 runs to 18 residues. Trimming removed 0 bases from V and 7 bases from J; junction bases left unmatched: 13. The CDR3 protein is CASSIDSGAGGFPNEQFF. The CDR3 bases are TGTGCCAGTAGTATAGACTCCGGAGCGGGAGGCTTTCCGAATGAGCAGTTCTTC.

The genes are TRBV27 and TRBJ1-6; D may be TRBD1 (5 bases). Germline V gene sequence: CDR1 MNHEY, CDR2 SMNVEV (reference sequence). This CDR3 has 16 amino acids. Trimming took off 6 bases at V and 0 bases at J, with 12 bases between the two ends. The CDR3 sequence: CASSLTDSSYNSPLHF. The DNA for the CDR3 is TGTGCCAGCAGCCTGACAGATAGCTCCTATAATTCACCCCTCCACTTT.

This chain uses TRBV7-2 with TRBJ2-3; 8 bases agree with TRBD2. V lost 2 bases, J lost 7 bases, and 11 bases stayed unmatched. CDR3 length: 16 amino acids. Per germline, CDR1 SGHTA and CDR2 FQGNSA. The CDR3 reads CASSLNLAGQGNTQYF. CDR3 in DNA: TGTGCCAGCAGCTTAAATCTAGCGGGTCAGGGGAATACGCAGTATTTT.

The sample holds a few counts of this clone. The chain recombines TRBV10-1 with TRBJ2-2; maybe TRBD2 (5 bases). Germline values: CDR1 WNHNN, CDR2 SYGVQD (reference sequence). Trimming cost V 2 bases and J 7 bases, with 5 bases left between them. The CDR3 contains 12 residues. The CDR3, as DNA: TGCGCCAGCAGTGAGGCGGGCGGGGAGCTGTTTTTT. Translation: CASSEAGGELFF.

The chain couples TRBV18 to TRBJ2-4; D perhaps matches TRBD2 (5 bases). The V end lost 3 bases, the J end lost 7 bases, and 19 bases lay between the germline ends. CDR1 KGHSH and CDR2 LQKENI come from the germline V gene. This CDR3 spans 16 amino acids. Here the CDR3 DNA reads TGTGCCAGCTCACCGTCCACCCCTCAACCGGGGAACATTCAGTACTTC. It yields the protein CASSPSTPQPGNIQYF.

CDR3 residues: CASSLVPGYEQYF. The CDR3 DNA follows: TGTGCCAGCAGCTTAGTCCCGGGCTACGAGCAGTACTTC. The V and J genes are TRBV11-2 and TRBJ2-7; D call uncertain. Trimming took 1 base from V and 3 from J, leaving 7 bases between them. The CDR3 loop spans 13 amino acids. Germline V gives CDR1 SGHAT, CDR2 FQNNGV.

This clone has just one count. This chain connects TRBV21-1 to TRBJ2-2; the D segment call TRBD2 is taken from the table without a DNA check. TRBV21-1 has pseudogene status. CDR3 length: 17 residues. In DNA, the CDR3 is TGTGCCAGCAGCAAAGTTTCGAGACTGAGTAACATCGGGGAGCTGTTTTTT. It encodes CASSKVSRLSNIGELFF.

The chain couples TRBV21-1 to TRBJ1-1; the listed D gene, TRBD1, was not tested against the DNA. TRBV21-1 constitutes a pseudogene. The CDR3 covers 15 residues. The CDR3 region is CASSKFTGVCTEAFF. For the CDR3, the DNA is TGTGCCAGCAGCAAGTTTACAGGGGTTTGCACTGAAGCTTTCTTT.

The chain employs TRBV6-1 and TRBJ2-3; 7 bases line up with TRBD1. CDR1 is MNHNS and CDR2 is SASEGT in the germline V gene. The CDR3 spans 15 residues. Trimming at V came to 4 bases and at J to 1 base, leaving 5 bases not matched to a gene. The CDR3 DNA is TGTGCCAGCAGTGTCTACAGGGGTCGCACAGATACGCAGTATTTT. Protein: CASSVYRGRTDTQYF.

The J gene is TRBJ2-5, the V gene TRBV6-5; the match to TRBD2 covers 14 bases. Germline V gene sequence: CDR1 MNHEY, CDR2 SVGAGI. V dropped 4 bases and J dropped 4; count of bases not matched to a gene: 5. The CDR3 is 16 residues long. This CDR3 is CASSSGTSGSRETQYF. CDR3 nucleotide sequence: TGTGCCAGCAGTTCAGGGACTAGCGGGAGTCGAGAGACCCAGTACTTC.

This chain links TRBV28 with TRBJ1-1; 7 bases fit TRBD1. The junction had 13 bases not matched to a gene; V was cut back by 5 bases and J by 4 bases. Germline CDR1 reads MDHEN; CDR2 reads SYDVKM. The CDR3 has 16 amino acids. As DNA, the CDR3 is TGTGCCAGCAGTCGAGCCGCAGGGGGTACGGGCACTGAAGCTTTCTTT. Its protein is CASSRAAGGTGTEAFF.

This clone came up once. The chain links TRBV7-9 to TRBJ2-3; a weak D match, TRBD1 (5 bases). CDR3 length: 19 residues. Per the germline V gene, CDR1 is SEHNR and CDR2 is FQNEAQ (reference sequence). Trimming shortened V by 1 base and J by 4 bases, and 24 bases separated the two germline ends. The CDR3 region is CASSLVRPRLVTDADTQYF. For the CDR3, the DNA is TGTGCCAGCAGCTTAGTAAGGCCTCGCCTTGTGACAGACGCAGATACGCAGTATTTT. Supplemented by reference TRBV7-9 and TRBJ2-3, the full variable domain reads DTGVSQNPRHKITKRGQNVTFRCDPISEHNRLYWYRQTLGQGPEFLTYFQNEAQLEKSRLLSDRFSAERPKGSFSTLEIQRTEQGDSAMYLCASSLVRPRLVTDADTQYFGPGTRLTVL.